This T cell receptor (beta chain) was profiled in a study of blood T cell repertoires in COVID-19. V gave up 0 bases and J gave up 6 bases, with 13 bases separating them. Germline CDR1 is WSHSY and CDR2 is SAAADI. The CDR3 is made up of 15 amino acids. Here immunoSEQ multiplex PCR was the method, and the copy in TCRdb shows in-frame clones only, minus some. The top ten hold roughly an eighth of the sample, which has approximately 400,000 clones, more than 70% seen once. The sample comprised peripheral blood. The chain employs TRBV10-2 and TRBJ2-3; D gene uncertain. This receptor was identified in a woman aged 45-59 years with COVID-19, enrolled during active disease. This CDR3 reads CASSESNYPPDTQYF. CDR3 in DNA: TGCGCCAGCAGTGAGTCGAACTATCCTCCCGATACGCAGTATTTT.